What follows is one T cell receptor beta chain and its context. What it recognizes is unknown. The data are from a study of cytomegalovirus exposure and HLA in healthy donors. Study findings and constraints: Immune exposure was documented only through CMV serostatus.

The CDR3 is made up of 20 amino acids. With V trimmed by 4 bases and J by 5 bases, 24 bases remained unmatched. Both 60 Vbeta primers and 13 Jbeta primers went into the PCR. TCRdb's table, derived via immunoSEQ multiplex PCR, lists solely in-frame clones and lacks some. Of about 110,000 clones listed, 73% are singletons. Sequenced material: PBMCs. This clonotype was sampled from a man aged 40-49 years in good health and CMV-seronegative. This chain uses TRBV23-1 with TRBJ1-2; 8 bases fit TRBD1. TRBV23-1 is an ORF, with its function uncertain. CDR3 residues: CASSPSPYMTGEVKYYGYTF. The CDR3 bases are TGCGCCAGCAGTCCCTCACCATACATGACAGGGGAGGTCAAATATTATGGCTACACCTTC.